Reported below is one T cell receptor beta chain. Its antigen is currently unknown. Treatment: roughly 10-day PBMC culture with coronavirus spike peptide pools or control peptides (ViraFEST assay). This specimen comes from a study of vaccination and CD4 T cells after COVID-19. Study as a whole: Median time from COVID diagnosis to post-COVID sampling was over 80 days (35 to 161). The authors exposed cells to overlapping spike peptides derived from SARS-CoV-2, HCoV-NL63, HCoV-OC43 and HCoV-229E. Cultures designated as controls were supplied with a CEFX pool, an HIV-1 Nef pool, or no peptide. General observations from the study: Convalescent patients studied were relatively few, and early post-infection timepoints were absent.

The assay that was used to sequence DNA from cultured CD4+ T cells was the Oncomine TCR Beta short-read assay. TCRdb analysed the PCR reads with MiXCR anew, one entry per CDR3 protein. The sample carries approximately 22,000 distinct CDR3 sequences, 60% recorded once. The CDR3 consists of 15 residues. With 5 bases removed from V and 7 bases from J, the gap between germline ends came to 15 bases. Sequenced material: CD4+ T cells from blood, cultured in vitro, taken after SARS-CoV-2 vaccination. This chain joins TRBV12-3 or TRBV12-4 and TRBJ1-6; a possible D gene is TRBD1 (6 bases). The receptor comes from a human donor who received a COVID-19 vaccine. The CDR3 protein is CASSDSGTTNSPLHF. The CDR3 bases are TGTGCCAGCAGTGATTCCGGGACAACGAATTCACCCCTCCACTTT.